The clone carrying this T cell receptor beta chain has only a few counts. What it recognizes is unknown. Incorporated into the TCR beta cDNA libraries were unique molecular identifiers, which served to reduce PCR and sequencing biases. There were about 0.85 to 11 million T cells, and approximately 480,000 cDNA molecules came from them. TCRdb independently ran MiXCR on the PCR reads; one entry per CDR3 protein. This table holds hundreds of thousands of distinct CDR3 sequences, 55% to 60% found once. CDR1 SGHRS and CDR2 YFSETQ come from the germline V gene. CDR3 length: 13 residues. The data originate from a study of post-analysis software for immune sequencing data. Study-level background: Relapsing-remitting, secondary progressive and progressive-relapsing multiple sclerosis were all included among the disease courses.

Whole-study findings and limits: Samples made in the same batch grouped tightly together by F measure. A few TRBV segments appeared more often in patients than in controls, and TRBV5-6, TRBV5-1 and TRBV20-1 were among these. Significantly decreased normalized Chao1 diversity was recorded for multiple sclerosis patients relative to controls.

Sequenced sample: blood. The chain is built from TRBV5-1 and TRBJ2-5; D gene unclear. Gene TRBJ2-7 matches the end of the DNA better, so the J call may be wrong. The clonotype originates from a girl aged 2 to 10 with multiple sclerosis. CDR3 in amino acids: CASSMDGTYEQYF. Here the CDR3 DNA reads TGCGCCAGCAGCATGGACGGAACCTACGAGCAGTACTTC.